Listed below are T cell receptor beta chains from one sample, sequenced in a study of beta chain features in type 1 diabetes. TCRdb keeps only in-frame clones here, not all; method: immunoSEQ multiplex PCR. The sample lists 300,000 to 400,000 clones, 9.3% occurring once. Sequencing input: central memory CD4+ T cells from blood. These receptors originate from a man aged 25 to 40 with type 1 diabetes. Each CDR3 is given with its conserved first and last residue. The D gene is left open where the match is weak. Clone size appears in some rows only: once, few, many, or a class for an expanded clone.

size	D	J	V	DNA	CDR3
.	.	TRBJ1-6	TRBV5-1	TGCGCCAGCAGCTTGGGGCAGAATAATTCACCCCTCCACTTT	CASSLGQNNSPLHF
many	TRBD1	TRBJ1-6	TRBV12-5	TGTGCTAGTGCCACTGGCGGGACAGGGGATTCACCCCTCCACTTT	CASATGGTGDSPLHF
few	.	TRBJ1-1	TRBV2	TGTGCCAGCAGTGAGCTAGAGAGCACTGAAGCTTTCTTT	CASSELESTEAFF
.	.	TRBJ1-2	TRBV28	TGTGCCAGCAGTTTTGGGGGGGTTCCTGGCTACACCTTC	CASSFGGVPGYTF
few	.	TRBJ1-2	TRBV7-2	TGTGCCAGCAGCAGGATTATAACAGGGAACTATGGCTACACCTTC	CASSRIITGNYGYTF
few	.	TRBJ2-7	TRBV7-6	TGTGCCAGCAGCTTAGACCCAAGCTCCTACGAGCAGTACTTC	CASSLDPSSYEQYF
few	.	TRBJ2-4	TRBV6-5	TGTGCCAGCAGTTACTCGCTGGGTGGATCAAACATTCAGTACTTC	CASSYSLGGSNIQYF
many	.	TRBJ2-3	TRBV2	TGTGCCAGCAGTGGACAGGGCACAGATACGCAGTATTTT	CASSGQGTDTQYF
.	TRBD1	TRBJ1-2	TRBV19	TGTGCCACCCCCCGGCTCGGGACAGGGATCTCGGATGGCTACACCTTC	CATPRLGTGISDGYTF
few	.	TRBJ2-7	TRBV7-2	TGTGCCAGCAGCTCTGGCAGAGCGGTCGAGCAGTACTTC	CASSSGRAVEQYF
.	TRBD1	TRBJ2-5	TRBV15	TGTGCCACCAGCCGACAGGGGCAAGAGACCCAGTACTTC	CATSRQGQETQYF
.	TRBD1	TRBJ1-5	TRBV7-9	TGTGCCAGCAGCCCGACAGGGGCCAATCAGCCCCAGCATTTT	CASSPTGANQPQHF
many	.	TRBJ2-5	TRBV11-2	TGTGCCAGCAGGCGCCGGGGGGCCTCGACGCAAGAGACCCAGTACTTC	CASRRRGASTQETQYF
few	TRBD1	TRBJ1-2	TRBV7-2	TGTGCCAGCAGCTCGGGACAGCCATATGGCTACACCTTC	CASSSGQPYGYTF
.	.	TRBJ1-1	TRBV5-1	TGCGCCAGCAGCTACCGGGACACCACTAACACTGAAGCTTTCTTT	CASSYRDTTNTEAFF
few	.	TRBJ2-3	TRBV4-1	TGCGCCAGCAGCCAAGATCGAGCGGATAGCACAGATACGCAGTATTTT	CASSQDRADSTDTQYF
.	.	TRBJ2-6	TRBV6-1	TGTGCCAGCAGTGAAGGACGGAACTCTGGGGCCAACGTCCTGACTTTC	CASSEGRNSGANVLTF